Included here is one T cell receptor (beta chain) sequence, with context. Its cognate antigen is unknown. This specimen comes from a study of beta chain features in type 1 diabetes. The study, taken as a whole, reports: TCRB CDR3s from Type 1 diabetes patients were moderately but significantly shorter in all four CD4+ subsets.

As every portion of the isolated RNA was reverse transcribed, the sequencing read expressed TCRB transcripts. Repertoires were generated with immunoSEQ multiplex PCR, while TCRdb's copy carries only in-frame clones and drops some. The repertoire has 810,000 or so clones, under 20% of them found once; the top ten carry 0.02% to 0.03%. Germline V lookup: CDR1 SGHRS, CDR2 YFSETQ. The CDR3 contains 15 residues. Trimming removed 1 base from V and 2 bases from J, with 10 bases in between. This rearrangement joins TRBV5-1 to TRBJ1-5, with a weak D call TRBD1 (6 bases). The sample taken for sequencing was naive CD4+ T cells from blood. The TCR sequence derives from a woman under 30 in good health. As DNA, the CDR3 is TGCGCCAGCAGCTTGCGAGGGGGTGGCAATCAGCCCCAGCATTTT. Translated: CASSLRGGGNQPQHF.